At least ten counts were recorded for the clone carrying this T cell receptor beta chain. This specimen comes from a study of human T cells and chemical hapten exposure. As for the study in general: Skin on the upper inner arm, approximately 2 cm by approximately 2 cm in size, was sensitized with 2% DPC. Patch tests of 0.01% DPC on the upper back were read at 6 days.

V was clipped by 4 bases and J by 6 bases; unmatched bases: 8. The CDR3 has 17 residues. The germline V gene has CDR1 DFQATT and CDR2 SNEGSKA (reference sequence). Each cDNA molecule in the library carried unique molecular identifiers. One entry per CDR3 protein results from TCRdb running MiXCR on the RACE reads. The table shows some 350,000 distinct CDR3 sequences, with about 6% occurring only once. Sample time point: patch test 2, 6 weeks after DPC sensitization. The treatment was: therapeutic diphenylcyclopropenone sensitization with weekly scalp DPC. The clonotype comes from a woman in her late teens or twenties with alopecia areata. Some clones in this sample may be carry-over from other donors' samples. The source was whole blood, collected in connection with sensitization to the hapten diphenylcyclopropenone (DPC). The rearrangement joins TRBV20-1 to TRBJ2-2, with TRBD2 identical over 16 bases. CDR3 bases: TGCAGTGCTATCGGGACTAGCGGGGGGGCCAGGCCCGGGGAGCTGTTTTTT. Its translation: CSAIGTSGGARPGELFF.